The 32 T cell receptor beta chains presented below share a single source sample, sequenced in a study of response to subunit inactivated influenza vaccine. TCRdb re-called the RT-PCR reads with MiXCR, one entry per CDR3 protein. Of about 780,000 distinct CDR3 sequences in the sample, less than 20% were seen once. The starting material was PBMCs from blood, obtained about 5 days after vaccination. All receptors come from a man between 45 and 60 years old who received an inactivated influenza vaccine.

The table lists this clonotype with many counts. V gene TRBV28 combines with J gene TRBJ2-3, with 7 bases fitting TRBD2. The CDR3 has 14 amino acids. With V trimmed by 6 bases and J by 5 bases, 8 bases remained unmatched. The germline CDR1 and CDR2 sequences are MDHEN and SYDVKM. CDR3 sequence: CASSASGPVDTQYF. The CDR3 DNA reads as TGTGCCAGCAGCGCTAGCGGCCCCGTAGATACGCAGTATTTT. Together with reference TRBV28 and TRBJ2-3, the CDR3 gives the full variable domain: DVKVTQSSRYLVKRTGEKVFLECVQDMDHENMFWYRQDPGLGLRLIYFSYDVKMKEKGDIPEGYSVSREKKERFSLILESASTNQTSMYLCASSASGPVDTQYFGPGTRLTVL.

Here the CDR3 DNA reads TGTGCCAGCAGTGAGACAGGGGGCAGGAACATTCAGTACTTC. Its protein product is CASSETGGRNIQYF. This sequence joins TRBV25-1 and TRBJ2-4, with 10 bases lining up with TRBD1. The CDR3 spans 14 residues. Trimming took 3 bases from V and 7 from J; bases not matched to a gene: 3. Germline loops: CDR1 MGHDK, CDR2 SYGVNS.

This clonotype was detected only a few times. V gene TRBV28 combines with J gene TRBJ2-5; D is perhaps TRBD2 (6 bases). Trimming pared 6 bases from V and 2 bases from J, leaving 13 bases between. This CDR3 has 14 amino acids. CDR1 and CDR2 (germline): MDHEN, SYDVKM. The CDR3 sequence: CASSLGDFQETQYF. CDR3 DNA sequence: TGTGCCAGCAGCCTGGGGGACTTTCAAGAGACCCAGTACTTC.

This clonotype was recorded many times. The CDR3 here is CSARDSRLTTQETQYF. The CDR3 DNA follows: TGCAGTGCTAGAGATTCTCGGCTGACAACACAAGAGACCCAGTACTTC. The V gene is TRBV20-1, the J gene TRBJ2-5, with D unclear. Trimming removed 0 bases at V and 2 bases at J, with 16 bases between. This CDR3 region has 16 residues. Germline CDR1 is DFQATT and CDR2 is SNEGSKA (reference sequence).

The V gene is TRBV5-6, the J gene TRBJ2-2; 7 positions match TRBD2. CDR3 length: 16 amino acids. Germline V lookup: CDR1 SGHDT, CDR2 YYEEEE. V was clipped by 3 bases and J by 1 base; unmatched bases: 6. The DNA for the CDR3 is TGTGCCAGCAGCTCAGCGGGCGGGAGGAACACCGGGGAGCTGTTTTTT. Protein sequence: CASSSAGGRNTGELFF. The complete variable domain, with remaining parts taken from reference TRBV5-6 and TRBJ2-2, reads DAGVTQSPTHLIKTRGQQVTLRCSPKSGHDTVSWYQQALGQGPQFIFQYYEEEERQRGNFPDRFSGHQFPNYSSELNVNALLLGDSALYLCASSSAGGRNTGELFFGEGSRLTVL.

This clonotype has a handful of counts. This rearrangement joins TRBV10-2 to TRBJ2-5; unclear D gene. Trimming left V 7 bases short and J 5 bases short, with 23 bases between. There are 16 residues in the CDR3. CDR1 and CDR2 from the germline V gene are WSHSY and SAAADI. CDR3 bases: TGCGCCAGCATTAACTCACCACCAAGTGCTGACGAGACCCAGTACTTC. Its translation is CASINSPPSADETQYF.

Many counts were recorded for this clonotype. The V gene is TRBV24-1, the J gene TRBJ2-3, with D tentatively TRBD2 (6 bases). The germline V gene has CDR1 KGHDR and CDR2 SFDVKD. V was clipped by 5 bases and J by 3 bases, with 14 bases between them. The CDR3 is 15 residues long. The CDR3 sequence is CATSAAGRLTDTQYF. As DNA, the CDR3 is TGTGCCACCAGTGCCGCGGGACGATTGACAGATACGCAGTATTTT.

This clonotype was seen more than once but under ten times. The CDR3 sequence is CAISGKQGLATDTQYF. DNA of the CDR3: TGTGCCATCAGTGGGAAACAGGGGTTGGCCACAGATACGCAGTATTTT. The rearrangement uses TRBV10-3 and TRBJ2-3; 7 bases fit TRBD1. V was clipped by 4 bases and J by 2 bases; unmatched bases: 9. The length of the CDR3 is 16 residues. Germline V lookup: CDR1 ENHRY, CDR2 SYGVKD.

This rearrangement joins TRBV15 to TRBJ2-1; maybe TRBD2 (5 bases). Looked up from germline, CDR1 is LNHNV and CDR2 is YYDKDF (reference sequence). The CDR3 length is 19 residues. Between the trimmed V and J ends, which lost 0 bases and 3 bases, there was a span of 21 bases. The CDR3 sequence is CATSRDFSEPGLIYNEQFF. The CDR3 region has the DNA TGTGCCACCAGCAGAGATTTTTCAGAGCCAGGACTGATCTACAATGAGCAGTTCTTC.

The V and J genes are TRBV7-8 and TRBJ2-7; TRBD2 is a possible D gene (6 bases). Germline V gives CDR1 SGHVS, CDR2 FQNEAQ. Trimming cost V 5 bases and J 0 bases, with 14 bases left between them. The CDR3 is 15 residues long. The DNA of the CDR3 is TGTGCCAGCAGCCCTACTAGCTCTCTCTCCTACGAGCAGTACTTC. It codes for CASSPTSSLSYEQYF.

The chain combines TRBV18 with TRBJ2-1; TRBD2 matches at 13 bases. Germline lookup yields CDR1 KGHSH and CDR2 LQKENI. V lost 3 bases, J lost 7 bases, and 3 bases stayed unmatched. CDR3 size: 15 residues. This chain's CDR3 is CASSPTSGGRNEQFF. The CDR3 DNA reads as TGTGCCAGCTCACCGACTAGCGGGGGGCGGAATGAGCAGTTCTTC.

The chain's CDR3 is CASRPTEGNYGYTF. CDR3 DNA sequence: TGTGCCAGCAGGCCGACAGAAGGCAACTATGGCTACACCTTC. V is TRBV12-3 or TRBV12-4 and J is TRBJ1-2, with D perhaps matching TRBD1 (5 bases). The V and J ends lost 6 bases and 2 bases respectively, with 13 bases between them. CDR3 length: 14 residues.

The chain has TRBV7-2 and TRBJ1-1, with 9 bases matching TRBD1. Germline CDR1 is SGHTA and CDR2 is FQGNSA. Trimming at V came to 6 bases and at J to 2 bases, leaving 7 bases not matched to a gene. The CDR3 sequence is 15 residues long. The CDR3 is CASRPTTGGNTEAFF. The CDR3 nucleotides are TGTGCCAGCAGACCTACTACAGGGGGCAACACTGAAGCTTTCTTT.

This rearrangement joins TRBV24-1 to TRBJ2-7; 9 bases are shared with TRBD1. Unmatched junction bases numbered 15, after V lost 7 bases and J lost 3 bases. Germline assignment: CDR1 KGHDR and CDR2 SFDVKD. The CDR3 extends over 17 amino acids. CDR3 region: CATSSGQGTHSFYEQYF. In DNA, the CDR3 is TGTGCCACCAGCTCAGGACAGGGGACCCACAGTTTCTACGAGCAGTACTTC.

The chain joins TRBV7-9 to TRBJ1-5; tentative D call: TRBD1 (5 bases). The germline V gene encodes CDR1 SEHNR and CDR2 FQNEAQ (reference sequence). The CDR3 covers 16 residues. V was clipped by 5 bases and J by 2 bases, with 16 bases between them. The DNA for the CDR3 is TGTGCCAGCAGCCCGAGTGGGGGAGGGGGCAATCAGCCCCAGCATTTT. Its protein is CASSPSGGGGNQPQHF.

V is TRBV12-3 or TRBV12-4 and J is TRBJ2-7; TRBD1 or TRBD2 may be the D gene (5 bases each). CDR3 length: 18 residues. V lost 6 bases and J 0 bases, leaving 24 bases between the germline ends. The chain's CDR3 is CASSGALGVLGFSYEQYF. The CDR3, as DNA: TGTGCCAGCAGCGGCGCTCTGGGGGTTTTGGGTTTCTCCTACGAGCAGTACTTC.

V and J are TRBV30 and TRBJ2-3, with D perhaps being TRBD1 or TRBD2 (5 bases each). Trimming left V 0 bases short and J 0 bases short, with 10 bases between. Germline assignment: CDR1 GTSNPN and CDR2 SVGIG (reference sequence). This CDR3 contains 15 residues. The CDR3 DNA is TGTGCCTGGAGTGTCGGGACGACGAGCACAGATACGCAGTATTTT. This sequence encodes CAWSVGTTSTDTQYF.

This clonotype showed up just a few times. The J gene is TRBJ2-5, the V gene TRBV7-9; D possibly corresponds to TRBD2 (7 bases). Germline V gives CDR1 SEHNR, CDR2 FQNEAQ (reference sequence). This CDR3 contains 15 residues. The V gene lost 5 bases and the J gene lost 1 base, with 14 bases spanning the gap. CDR3 in amino acids: CASSTAGGPQETQYF. CDR3 bases: TGTGCCAGCAGCACCGCCGGGGGGCCCCAAGAGACCCAGTACTTC.

The V call is TRBV24-1, the J call TRBJ2-1; 10 nucleotides match TRBD2. The CDR3 loop spans 13 amino acids. The V segment lost 7 bases and the J segment 7 bases; nucleotides outside the gene matches: 3. Germline loops: CDR1 KGHDR, CDR2 SFDVKD. The CDR3: CATRAGGRNEQFF. Written as DNA, the CDR3 is TGTGCCACCAGAGCGGGGGGGAGGAATGAGCAGTTCTTC.

The chain employs TRBV4-3 and TRBJ1-1, with a weak D call TRBD1 (5 bases). V lost 4 bases and J 8 bases, leaving 17 bases between the germline ends. The CDR3 is 14 residues long. Germline V CDR1 and CDR2: LGHNA, YSLEER. The CDR3 coding sequence is TGCGCCAGCAGCCGAGCAGGGCAGCCTACGGAAGCTTTCTTT. Its protein product is CASSRAGQPTEAFF.

This clonotype was seen more than once but under ten times. This chain links TRBV20-1 with TRBJ2-7; TRBD1 matches at 12 bases. J was trimmed by 7 bases and V by 6 bases; bases with no gene match: 13. The CDR3 is 15 residues long. CDR1 is DFQATT and CDR2 is SNEGSKA in the germline V gene (reference sequence). For the CDR3, the DNA is TGCAGTGCGCAAACTTCCGGGACAGGGGGCTGGGAGCAGTACTTC. Translating gives CSAQTSGTGGWEQYF.

Only a few counts were recorded for this clonotype. The rearrangement uses TRBV10-3 and TRBJ2-3; 11 positions agree with TRBD2. The CDR3 has 19 residues. Germline CDR1 reads ENHRY; CDR2 reads SYGVKD. With V trimmed by 3 bases and J by 0 bases, 11 bases remained unmatched. The CDR3 nucleotides read TGTGCCATCAGTGACACCACTAGCGGGAGTCCTACTAGCACAGATACGCAGTATTTT. Its translation: CAISDTTSGSPTSTDTQYF.

V gene TRBV4-2 combines with J gene TRBJ1-2; D perhaps matches TRBD1 (5 bases). V lost 1 base to trimming and J lost 4 bases, with 16 bases between them. This CDR3 comprises 16 residues. Germline V gene lookup returns CDR1 LGHNA and CDR2 YNFKEQ. CDR3 loop: CASSQGVRTTVYGYTF. CDR3 DNA sequence: TGTGCCAGCAGCCAAGGGGTTAGAACGACAGTCTATGGCTACACCTTC.

This clonotype was seen more than once but under ten times. The V gene is TRBV5-1, the J gene TRBJ2-5; 8 bases align to TRBD2. The V segment lost 4 bases and the J segment 4 bases; nucleotides outside the gene matches: 9. Germline lookup yields CDR1 SGHRS and CDR2 YFSETQ. This CDR3 is built from 15 residues. In nucleotides, the CDR3 is TGCGCCAGCAGCAGATCAGCGGGGGAACGAGAGACCCAGTACTTC. This codes for CASSRSAGERETQYF.

This clonotype was recorded a few times. The chain links TRBV10-3 to TRBJ2-1, with D uncertain. V was pared by 0 bases and J by 6 bases, with 15 bases between. This CDR3 is 16 amino acids long. Germline lookup yields CDR1 ENHRY and CDR2 SYGVKD. This CDR3 reads CAISESFGDGSNEQFF. DNA of the CDR3: TGTGCCATCAGTGAGTCTTTCGGAGACGGCTCCAATGAGCAGTTCTTC.

This clonotype was counted between two and nine times. The chain carries TRBV20-1 and TRBJ2-5; tentatively, D is TRBD1 (5 bases). The germline V gene has CDR1 DFQATT and CDR2 SNEGSKA (reference sequence). The CDR3 covers 13 residues. The V end was cut by 2 bases, the J end by 3 bases, with 10 bases between. CDR3 DNA: TGCAGTGCTAGATCTGTGACAGAAGAGACCCAGTACTTC. Encoded protein: CSARSVTEETQYF.

This clonotype showed up just a few times. The chain recombines TRBV6-5 with TRBJ2-7; 7 bases align to TRBD1. Per the germline V gene, CDR1 is MNHEY and CDR2 is SVGAGI. V gave up 4 bases and J gave up 4 bases; unmatched junction bases: 10. CDR3 length equals 15 residues. The CDR3 loop reads CASSLGYEGAYEQYF. As DNA, the CDR3 is TGTGCCAGCAGTTTAGGTTACGAGGGGGCATACGAGCAGTACTTC.

This clonotype was seen a few times. V is TRBV20-1 and J is TRBJ1-5; the D gene is possibly TRBD1 (5 bases). The CDR3 totals 13 residues. Per the germline V gene, CDR1 is DFQATT and CDR2 is SNEGSKA (reference sequence). CDR3 amino acids: CSAIPGPNQPQHF. The DNA for the CDR3 is TGCAGCGCCATCCCGGGGCCCAATCAGCCCCAGCATTTT.

The V gene is TRBV12-3 or TRBV12-4, the J gene TRBJ2-1; 8 nucleotides align to TRBD2. V was clipped by 3 bases and J by 10 bases; unmatched bases: 11. The CDR3 has 15 amino acids. CDR3 residues: CASSFGRGALGEQFF. The CDR3 region has the DNA TGTGCCAGCAGTTTCGGGCGGGGGGCCCTCGGCGAGCAGTTCTTC.

This clonotype was detected only a few times. V gene TRBV2 combines with J gene TRBJ2-2; either TRBD1 or TRBD2 may fit D (5 bases each). The CDR3 covers 15 residues. V shed 7 bases and J shed 4 bases, with 16 bases lying between them. Germline CDR1 and CDR2: SNHLY and FYNNEI. CDR3 sequence: CASTTGTIGTGELFF. The CDR3 coding sequence is TGTGCCAGCACCACCGGGACGATCGGCACCGGGGAGCTGTTTTTT.

The chain combines TRBV29-1 with TRBJ2-7; 9 bases agree with TRBD2. The CDR3 covers 14 residues. In germline, CDR1 is SQVTM, CDR2 ANQGSEA. Trimming removed 6 bases from V and 0 bases from J; junction bases left unmatched: 6. Written as DNA, the CDR3 is TGCAGCGTGCGGGAGGGGTTAAGCTCCTACGAGCAGTACTTC. It encodes CSVREGLSSYEQYF.

This clonotype was detected many times. The chain has TRBV10-3 and TRBJ2-1; D remains unclear. The CDR3 extends over 17 amino acids. V dropped 0 bases and J dropped 0 bases, with 12 bases sitting between them. Looked up from germline, CDR1 is ENHRY and CDR2 is SYGVKD. The CDR3 nucleotides read TGTGCCATCAGTGAGTCTTGGGCAGCTAGCTCCTACAATGAGCAGTTCTTC. This encodes CAISESWAASSYNEQFF.